The 11 T cell receptor beta chains presented below share a single source sample, sequenced in a study of tumor and adjacent non-tumor tissue in lung cancer. TCRbeta libraries were built with three rounds of nested PCR, modified from ARM-PCR. TCRdb called the multiplex PCR reads again in MiXCR, with one record for every CDR3 protein. The table lists tens of thousands of distinct CDR3 sequences, roughly 66% of them singletons. No cell sorting was done before RNA was extracted from the tissue. The sequenced sample consisted of lung tumor tissue. These receptors all come from a man in his sixties with non-small cell lung cancer.

V is TRBV6-5 and J is TRBJ1-3; TRBD1 aligns across 12 bases. Per the germline V gene, CDR1 is MNHEY and CDR2 is SVGAGI. J lost 9 bases, V lost 4 bases, and 7 bases had no gene match. This CDR3 contains 15 residues. CDR3 in amino acids: CASSSGTGGRITIYF. CDR3 DNA: TGTGCCAGCAGTTCAGGGACAGGGGGCCGAATCACCATATATTTT.

The rearrangement joins TRBV11-2 to TRBJ1-5; D unresolved. The germline V and J ends were trimmed by 2 bases and 2 bases, with 10 bases remaining between them. The CDR3 sequence is 15 residues long. Germline lookup yields CDR1 SGHAT and CDR2 FQNNGV. The CDR3 region has the DNA TGTGCCAGCAGCTTATCCCGCAGTGGCAATCAGCCCCAGCATTTT. This codes for CASSLSRSGNQPQHF.

About this clonotype: At one of its ends the junction is not consistent with the germline gene, which may arise from a read error. The chain has TRBV6-2 or TRBV6-3 and TRBJ2-1; tentative D call: TRBD1 (5 bases). The germline CDR1 and CDR2 sequences are MNHEY and SVGEGT. The CDR3 has 14 amino acids. CDR3 sequence (DNA): TGTGTCAGCAGTTACTTACAGGTGTCCAATGAGCGCTTCTTC. Its protein is CVSSYLQVSNERFF.

Worth noting for this clonotype: A much larger clone lies a single base off, so this may be a read error. The final CDR3 position lacks the conserved phenylalanine or tryptophan, pointing to a likely read error. This rearrangement joins TRBV5-4 to TRBJ2-1; TRBD1 might be the D (6 bases). This CDR3 has 13 residues. The germline V gene has CDR1 SGHNT and CDR2 YYREEE (reference sequence). The V end was cut by 4 bases, the J end by 2 bases, with 7 bases between. The CDR3 DNA is TGTGCCAGCAGCGGGGACACCTACAATGAGCAGTTCTTA. This gives the protein CASSGDTYNEQFL.

Worth noting for this clonotype: At one end the junction does not follow the germline gene, possibly because of a read error. The rearrangement joins TRBV6-5 to TRBJ2-2, with D possibly being TRBD1 or TRBD2 (5 bases each). CDR3 length: 16 residues. Per germline, CDR1 MNHEY and CDR2 SVGAGI. CDR3 loop: CASNKSGAANTGELFF. CDR3 nucleotide sequence: TGTGCCAGCAATAAATCCGGGGCCGCGAACACTGGGGAGCTGTTTTTT.

This clonotype was counted at least ten times. The rearrangement links TRBV12-3 or TRBV12-4 to TRBJ2-1; the match to TRBD2 covers 15 bases. V lost 3 bases, J lost 9 bases, and 6 bases stayed unmatched. The length of the CDR3 is 16 residues. CDR3 residues: CASSLYAGLAGGEQFF. The CDR3 nucleotides read TGTGCCAGCAGTTTGTACGCGGGACTAGCGGGAGGTGAGCAGTTCTTC.

In its sample, this clonotype was seen a few times. This may come from a read error, since a much larger clone is one base off. The chain joins TRBV11-3 to TRBJ2-1; a weak D match, TRBD2 (5 bases). V lost 7 bases to trimming and J lost 3 bases, with 16 bases between them. Per germline, CDR1 SGHNT and CDR2 YENEEA. The CDR3 is 15 amino acids. CDR3 DNA: TGTGCCAGCACCTCTGGGGAGTGTGGCTACAATGAGCAGTTCTTC. It codes for CASTSGECGYNEQFF.

As to this clonotype: The conserved phenylalanine or tryptophan normally closing the CDR3 is absent here, so this likely arose from a read error. It is unclear where the CDR3 begins or ends on the DNA, so no DNA is shown, and the CDR3 is as TCRdb lists it. This chain uses TRBV6-6 with TRBJ2-1; the D call TRBD2 from the table was never checked on the DNA. The CDR3 is made up of 13 amino acids, end residues included. Germline values: CDR1 MNHNY, CDR2 SVGAGI (reference sequence). This CDR3 is CASRRGEDNEQFL.

This clonotype was seen just once. The genes are TRBV6-1 and TRBJ2-5; a weak D match, TRBD1 (5 bases). Trimming removed 1 base from V and 2 bases from J, with 17 bases in between. The CDR3 covers 17 residues. CDR1 and CDR2 from the germline V gene are MNHNS and SASEGT. CDR3 protein: CASSEGIIGAVQETQYF. In DNA form, the CDR3 reads TGTGCCAGCAGTGAAGGCATCATTGGGGCAGTTCAAGAGACCCAGTACTTC.

About this clonotype: At one end, the junction sequence differs from germline, possibly due to a read error. The gene calls are TRBV25-1 and TRBJ1-4; 9 bases match TRBD1. The CDR3 contains 17 residues. Germline V gene sequence: CDR1 MGHDK, CDR2 SYGVNS. In nucleotides, the CDR3 is TGTGCCAACAGTGTGGGACAGGGTGACGGAACTAATGAAAAACTGTTTTTT. It yields the protein CANSVGQGDGTNEKLFF.

In this sample, this clonotype turned up many times. The CDR3 here is CASPWGGHPSRTEAFF. CDR3 DNA: TGTGCCAGCCCTTGGGGGGGACACCCAAGTCGAACTGAAGCTTTCTTT. This sequence joins TRBV6-5 and TRBJ1-1, with a possible D match to TRBD1 (6 bases). The CDR3 contains 16 residues. Trimming stripped 8 bases from V and 5 bases from J, with 24 bases between. Germline V CDR1 and CDR2: MNHEY, SVGAGI.